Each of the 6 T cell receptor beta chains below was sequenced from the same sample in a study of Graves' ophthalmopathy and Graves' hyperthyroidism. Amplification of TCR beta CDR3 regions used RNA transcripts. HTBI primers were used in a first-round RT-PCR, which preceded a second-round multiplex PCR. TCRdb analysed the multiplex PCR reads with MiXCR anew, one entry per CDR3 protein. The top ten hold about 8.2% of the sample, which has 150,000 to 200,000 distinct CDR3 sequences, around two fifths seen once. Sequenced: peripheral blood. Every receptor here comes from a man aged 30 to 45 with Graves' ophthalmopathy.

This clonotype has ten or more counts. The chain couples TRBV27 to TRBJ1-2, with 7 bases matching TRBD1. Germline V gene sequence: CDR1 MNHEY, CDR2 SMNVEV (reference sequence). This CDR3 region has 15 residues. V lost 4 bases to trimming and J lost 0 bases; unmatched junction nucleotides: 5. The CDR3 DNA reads TGTGCCAGCAGTTCATGGGACAGATCTAACTATGGCTACACCTTC. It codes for CASSSWDRSNYGYTF.

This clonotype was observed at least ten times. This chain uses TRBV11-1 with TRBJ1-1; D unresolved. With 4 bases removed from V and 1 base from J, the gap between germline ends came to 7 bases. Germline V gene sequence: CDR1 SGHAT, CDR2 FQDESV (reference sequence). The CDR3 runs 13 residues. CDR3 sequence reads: CASSSQQNTEAFF. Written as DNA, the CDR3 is TGTGCCAGCAGCTCCCAACAGAACACTGAAGCTTTCTTT.

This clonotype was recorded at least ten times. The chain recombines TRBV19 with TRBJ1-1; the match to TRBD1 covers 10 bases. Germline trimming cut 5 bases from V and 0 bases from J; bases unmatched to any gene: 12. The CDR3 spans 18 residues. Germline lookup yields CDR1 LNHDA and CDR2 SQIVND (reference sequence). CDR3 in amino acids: CASSSMTGGAGMNTEAFF. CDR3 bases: TGTGCCAGTAGTTCAATGACAGGGGGCGCGGGTATGAACACTGAAGCTTTCTTT.

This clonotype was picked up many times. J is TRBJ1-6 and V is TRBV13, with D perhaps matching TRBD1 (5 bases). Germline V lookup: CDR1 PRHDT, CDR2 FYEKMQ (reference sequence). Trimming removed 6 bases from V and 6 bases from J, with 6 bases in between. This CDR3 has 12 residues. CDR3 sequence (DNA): TGTGCCAGCAGACAGGTTAATTCACCCCTCCACTTT. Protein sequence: CASRQVNSPLHF.

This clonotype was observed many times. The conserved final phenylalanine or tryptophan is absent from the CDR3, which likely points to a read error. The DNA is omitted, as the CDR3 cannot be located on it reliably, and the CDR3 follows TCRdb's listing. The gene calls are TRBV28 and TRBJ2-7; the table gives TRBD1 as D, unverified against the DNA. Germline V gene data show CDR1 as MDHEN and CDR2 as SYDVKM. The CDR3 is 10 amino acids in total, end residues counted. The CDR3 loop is CASSSPETEI.

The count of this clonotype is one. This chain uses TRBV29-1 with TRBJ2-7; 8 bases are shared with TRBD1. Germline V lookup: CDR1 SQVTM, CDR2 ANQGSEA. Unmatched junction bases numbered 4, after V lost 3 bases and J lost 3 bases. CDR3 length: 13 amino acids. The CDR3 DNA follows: TGCAGCGTTGATGACAGGGGAAACTACGAGCAGTACTTC. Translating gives CSVDDRGNYEQYF.